The 27 T cell receptor beta chains given below trace back to one sample, sequenced in a study of T cell responses to AZD1222 COVID-19 vaccine. Method: immunoSEQ multiplex PCR; TCRdb's copy keeps in-frame clones and lacks some. The table records roughly 160,000 clones, 85% to 95% of them present only once. The sequenced sample was peripheral blood, obtained on day 0 of AZD1222 vaccination. The receptor set was obtained from an adult in good health.

The chain joins TRBV19 to TRBJ1-2, with D tentatively TRBD1 (6 bases). Deletions cut 4 bases from V and 0 bases from J, with 6 bases between. This CDR3 has 13 residues. The germline gives CDR1 LNHDA, CDR2 SQIVND (reference sequence). CDR3 amino acids: CASSRDTNYGYTF. The CDR3 coding sequence is TGTGCCAGTAGTAGGGACACTAACTATGGCTACACCTTC.

This clone occurred once. In DNA, the CDR3 is TGTGCCAGCTCACCAATTTCCGGGACAGGGAATGAAAAACTGTTTTTT. Translating gives CASSPISGTGNEKLFF. The genes are TRBV18 and TRBJ1-4, with TRBD1 matching over 9 bases. The V and J ends lost 2 bases and 5 bases, in that order; junction bases with no gene match: 6. The CDR3 has 16 residues. Germline V gene sequence: CDR1 KGHSH, CDR2 LQKENI.

This clone was counted a few times. The chain employs TRBV7-9 and TRBJ1-3; a possible D gene is TRBD1 (5 bases). The CDR3 spans 14 residues. V was clipped by 4 bases and J by 1 base, with 8 bases between them. Germline assignment: CDR1 SEHNR and CDR2 FQNEAQ (reference sequence). The CDR3 DNA reads as TGTGCCAGCAGCTCCGGGGCGTCTGGAAACACCATATATTTT. Translated, it gives CASSSGASGNTIYF.

The chain combines TRBV18 with TRBJ2-2; 8 bases are shared with TRBD1. The CDR3 contains 14 residues. Germline V CDR1 and CDR2: KGHSH, LQKENI. Trimming removed 5 bases from V and 4 bases from J; junction bases left unmatched: 3. The CDR3, as DNA: TGTGCCAGCTCAAACGGACAGGGCACCGGGGAGCTGTTTTTT. It is translated as CASSNGQGTGELFF.

The chain's CDR3 is CASSSRGPYNEQFF. The DNA for the CDR3 is TGTGCCAGCAGTTCTCGTGGGCCCTACAATGAGCAGTTCTTC. This chain links TRBV6-5 with TRBJ2-1; D is uncertain. Between the trimmed V and J ends, which lost 4 bases and 2 bases, there was a span of 9 bases. This CDR3 is built from 14 residues. From germline, CDR1 is MNHEY and CDR2 SVGAGI.

The chain combines TRBV7-2 with TRBJ2-1, with TRBD1 identical over 8 bases. V shed 3 bases and J 6 bases; nucleotides not matched to a gene: 10. The CDR3 has 16 amino acids. The germline V gene has CDR1 SGHTA and CDR2 FQGNSA. CDR3 protein: CASSFVPGQGPNEQFF. The CDR3 DNA is TGTGCCAGCAGCTTTGTCCCCGGACAGGGCCCCAATGAGCAGTTCTTC. The variable domain in full, completed from reference TRBV7-2 and TRBJ2-1, reads GAGVSQSPSNKVTEKGKDVELRCDPISGHTALYWYRQSLGQGLEFLIYFQGNSAPDKSGLPSDRFSAERTGGSVSTLTIQRTQQEDSAVYLCASSFVPGQGPNEQFFGPGTRLTVL.

The V gene is TRBV5-1, the J gene TRBJ2-1; TRBD2 is a possible D gene (5 bases). The length of the CDR3 is 15 residues. The V and J ends lost 4 bases and 0 bases respectively, with 11 bases between them. From germline, CDR1 is SGHRS and CDR2 YFSETQ. The CDR3 is CASSPDWSSYNEQFF. Written as DNA, the CDR3 is TGCGCCAGCAGCCCGGACTGGAGCTCCTACAATGAGCAGTTCTTC.

J is TRBJ2-2 and V is TRBV9; the match to TRBD2 covers 11 bases. V was clipped by 0 bases and J by 6 bases; unmatched bases: 7. Germline assignment: CDR1 SGDLS and CDR2 YYNGEE. The CDR3 is 17 amino acids. The chain's CDR3 is CASSVDSGGAYAGELFF. As DNA, the CDR3 is TGTGCCAGCAGCGTAGATAGCGGGGGGGCCTATGCCGGGGAGCTGTTTTTT.

The chain is built from TRBV5-5 and TRBJ1-1, with TRBD1 as a possible D gene (5 bases). The CDR3 is 14 amino acids. Trimming stripped 4 bases from V and 5 bases from J, with 15 bases between. Germline CDR1 reads SGHKS; CDR2 reads YYEKEE (reference sequence). CDR3 sequence reads: CASSPQGHGTEAFF. DNA for the CDR3: TGTGCCAGCAGCCCCCAGGGCCATGGAACTGAAGCTTTCTTT.

A single count supports this clone. The chain uses TRBV6-5 and TRBJ2-7; D is unclear. Per the germline V gene, CDR1 is MNHEY and CDR2 is SVGAGI. V was trimmed by 5 bases and J by 3 bases, leaving 14 bases between them. This CDR3 has 14 residues. The CDR3 loop is CASSQAQRFYEQYF. CDR3 nucleotides: TGTGCCAGCAGTCAGGCGCAGCGTTTCTACGAGCAGTACTTC.

V and J are TRBV7-9 and TRBJ1-2, with 7 bases identical to TRBD1. The germline V gene encodes CDR1 SEHNR and CDR2 FQNEAQ (reference sequence). J was trimmed by 6 bases and V by 1 base; bases with no gene match: 2. This CDR3 region has 13 residues. CDR3 nucleotide sequence: TGTGCCAGCAGCTTAGTAGGGGGCAATGGCTACACCTTC. This translates into CASSLVGGNGYTF. Together with reference TRBV7-9 and TRBJ1-2, the CDR3 gives the full variable domain: DTGVSQNPRHKITKRGQNVTFRCDPISEHNRLYWYRQTLGQGPEFLTYFQNEAQLEKSRLLSDRFSAERPKGSFSTLEIQRTEQGDSAMYLCASSLVGGNGYTFGSGTRLTVV.

This rearrangement joins TRBV19 to TRBJ1-6; a possible D gene is TRBD1 (6 bases). Germline-derived CDR1 and CDR2 are LNHDA and SQIVND (reference sequence). V lost 4 bases and J 9 bases, leaving 19 bases between the germline ends. CDR3 length: 16 residues. DNA for the CDR3: TGTGCCAGTAGTAACCAGGGGCGAAAGGGAATTTCACCCCTCCACTTT. This translates into CASSNQGRKGISPLHF.

This chain links TRBV2 with TRBJ2-3; D unclear. Germline V lookup: CDR1 SNHLY, CDR2 FYNNEI. Trimming stripped 4 bases from V and 4 bases from J, with 9 bases between. There are 13 residues in the CDR3. CDR3 nucleotides: TGTGCCAGCAGTGTCCTCTTGGCAGATACGCAGTATTTT. This translates into CASSVLLADTQYF.

CDR3 DNA: TGCGCCAGCAGCTTGGCCCAGGGCTCCTACGAGCAGTACTTC. It is translated as CASSLAQGSYEQYF. J is TRBJ2-7 and V is TRBV5-1; D may be TRBD1 (5 bases). The germline gives CDR1 SGHRS, CDR2 YFSETQ. The germline V and J ends were trimmed by 0 bases and 0 bases, with 7 bases remaining between them. This CDR3 is built from 14 residues.

The chain has TRBV14 and TRBJ1-1; D is ambiguous. Between the trimmed V and J ends, which lost 4 bases and 2 bases, there was a span of 8 bases. From germline, CDR1 is SGHDN and CDR2 FVKESK. The CDR3 extends over 13 amino acids. The CDR3 reads CASSLERNTEAFF. The CDR3 bases are TGTGCCAGCAGCCTTGAAAGAAACACTGAAGCTTTCTTT. The full variable domain, rest sourced from reference TRBV14 and TRBJ1-1, is EAGVTQFPSHSVIEKGQTVTLRCDPISGHDNLYWYRRVMGKEIKFLLHFVKESKQDESGMPNNRFLAERTGGTYSTLKVQPAELEDSGVYFCASSLERNTEAFFGQGTRLTVV.

The CDR3 reads CASSRTGTETQYF. The CDR3 bases are TGTGCCAGTAGTAGGACAGGGACCGAGACCCAGTACTTC. The chain couples TRBV19 to TRBJ2-5, with 8 positions matching TRBD1. The CDR3 is 13 residues long. Germline-derived CDR1 and CDR2 are LNHDA and SQIVND (reference sequence). With 4 bases clipped from V and 5 bases from J, the junction kept 3 bases outside the gene matches.

This rearrangement joins TRBV24-1 to TRBJ2-2; D assignment may be TRBD1 or TRBD2 (6 bases each). Germline V gene sequence: CDR1 KGHDR, CDR2 SFDVKD. The CDR3 length is 16 residues. The V end lost 5 bases, the J end lost 1 base, and 13 bases lay between the germline ends. The CDR3 region has the DNA TGTGCCACCAGTGCCACAGGGCGGGAGAACACCGGGGAGCTGTTTTTT. Amino acid sequence: CATSATGRENTGELFF.

The chain uses TRBV4-1 and TRBJ1-1; weak D call: TRBD1 (5 bases). Germline CDR1 reads MGHRA; CDR2 reads YSYEKL. Between the trimmed V and J ends, which lost 1 base and 3 bases, there was a span of 9 bases. The CDR3 covers 14 residues. The CDR3 coding sequence is TGCGCCAGCAGCCAAGGGGGGAAGTACACTGAAGCTTTCTTT. Translated: CASSQGGKYTEAFF.

This clone has more than one count but fewer than ten. This chain links TRBV12-3 or TRBV12-4 with TRBJ1-3; D is undetermined. This CDR3 has 12 amino acids. V was trimmed by 6 bases and J by 0 bases, leaving 3 bases between them. The CDR3 loop reads CASRVSGNTIYF. DNA for the CDR3: TGTGCCAGCAGGGTCTCTGGAAACACCATATATTTT.

The chain recombines TRBV7-9 with TRBJ1-2, with 8 nucleotides matching TRBD1. Germline V gene data show CDR1 as SEHNR and CDR2 as FQNEAQ (reference sequence). CDR3 length equals 14 residues. The ends lost 5 bases at V and 4 bases at J; junction bases unmatched: 6. The CDR3 spells CASSEGQGGYGYTF. The CDR3 nucleotides read TGTGCCAGCAGCGAAGGACAGGGCGGCTATGGCTACACCTTC.

The chain couples TRBV11-2 to TRBJ2-3; TRBD2 matches at 11 bases. Trimming removed 0 bases from V and 2 bases from J; junction bases left unmatched: 7. Germline values: CDR1 SGHAT, CDR2 FQNNGV. This CDR3 spans 18 amino acids. CDR3 region: CASSLELSGGDFTDTQYF. CDR3 coding DNA: TGTGCCAGCAGCTTAGAACTTAGCGGGGGGGACTTCACAGATACGCAGTATTTT.

This clone was seen once. The chain carries TRBV19 and TRBJ1-6, with D perhaps matching TRBD1 (5 bases). From germline, CDR1 is LNHDA and CDR2 SQIVND (reference sequence). The V end was cut by 3 bases, the J end by 9 bases, with 15 bases between. The CDR3 has 15 residues. The CDR3 reads CASSIQGTPASPLHF. The DNA for the CDR3 is TGTGCCAGTAGTATTCAGGGCACGCCGGCTTCACCCCTCCACTTT. The complete variable domain, with remaining parts taken from reference TRBV19 and TRBJ1-6, reads DGGITQSPKYLFRKEGQNVTLSCEQNLNHDAMYWYRQDPGQGLRLIYYSQIVNDFQKGDIAEGYSVSREKKESFPLTVTSAQKNPTAFYLCASSIQGTPASPLHFGNGTRLTVT.

The chain employs TRBV4-3 and TRBJ1-3; the D gene is possibly TRBD1 (5 bases). This CDR3 spans 14 amino acids. Trimming took off 1 base at V and 2 bases at J, with 6 bases between the two ends. The germline CDR1 and CDR2 sequences are LGHNA and YSLEER. The CDR3 sequence is CASSQAGTGNTIYF. The CDR3 region has the DNA TGCGCCAGCAGCCAAGCAGGGACTGGAAACACCATATATTTT.

To note about this clone: Other DNA sequences within the sample encode an identical CDR3. V usage is TRBV12-3 or TRBV12-4 and J usage is TRBJ2-5, with D uncertain. V was cut by 3 bases and J by 5 bases, with 4 bases left in between. The CDR3 has 11 amino acids. CDR3 bases: TGTGCCAGCAGTTTGAGGGAGACCCAGTACTTC. Amino acids: CASSLRETQYF.

This rearrangement joins TRBV5-1 to TRBJ2-3; TRBD1 is a possible D gene (5 bases). CDR1 SGHRS and CDR2 YFSETQ come from the germline V gene. The CDR3 has 16 residues. Trimming took 0 bases from V and 0 from J, leaving 11 bases between them. The CDR3 DNA reads TGCGCCAGCAGCTTGGCCCCGACAGTTAGCACAGATACGCAGTATTTT. Protein product: CASSLAPTVSTDTQYF.

CDR3 sequence: CASSPPSGVLYEQYF. Written as DNA, the CDR3 is TGTGCCAGCTCACCACCGTCGGGTGTCCTTTACGAGCAGTACTTC. This rearrangement joins TRBV18 to TRBJ2-7; D remains ambiguous. CDR1 KGHSH and CDR2 LQKENI come from the germline V gene. CDR3 length: 15 residues. V gave up 0 bases and J gave up 4 bases, with 13 bases separating them.

The V and J genes are TRBV28 and TRBJ1-2, with D unresolved. V was cut by 5 bases and J by 5 bases, with 9 bases left in between. Germline V gene lookup returns CDR1 MDHEN and CDR2 SYDVKM. This CDR3 comprises 12 residues. The CDR3 protein is CASSEVLYGYTF. DNA of the CDR3: TGTGCCAGCAGTGAAGTCCTTTATGGCTACACCTTC.